The 21 T cell receptor beta chains presented below share a single source sample, sequenced in a study of T cell responses to AZD1222 COVID-19 vaccine (dated by TCRdb to 2020 to 2022). Library generation was performed with the immunoSEQ multiplex PCR assay. What TCRdb holds here is the immuneACCESS table cut down to in-frame rearrangements. Part of the clones is not present; checked against another copy, under half of the missing clones reflect an unresolved V gene, and the others are unexplained. Here the sample has tens of thousands of clones; around 90% occur a single time. The ten most abundant clones make up around 3% of the sample. What the time point label conveys for this sample: baseline before first vaccination. Sequences were derived from peripheral blood, sampled on day 0 of AZD1222 vaccination. These receptors came from an adult in good health.

J is TRBJ2-3 and V is TRBV27, with 8 bases identical to TRBD1. CDR3 size: 15 residues. Germline V gene data show CDR1 as MNHEY and CDR2 as SMNVEV (reference sequence). J gave up 2 bases and V 4 bases, and 5 bases lay outside the gene matches. DNA of the CDR3: TGTGCCAGCAGTTACAGGACAGGGAACACAGATACGCAGTATTTT. Protein: CASSYRTGNTDTQYF.

The chain employs TRBV19 and TRBJ1-6; D unclear. Germline loops: CDR1 LNHDA, CDR2 SQIVND (reference sequence). V lost 3 bases to trimming and J lost 6 bases, with 15 bases between them. This CDR3 has 16 residues. Here the CDR3 DNA reads TGTGCCAGTAGTATTGTCGGCCGGGAGCGTAATTCACCCCTCCACTTT. It is translated as CASSIVGRERNSPLHF.

This rearrangement joins TRBV23-1 to TRBJ2-2; D is uncertain. TRBV23-1 is marked as an open reading frame, function uncertain. The CDR3 has 17 amino acids. The ends were cut back, 1 base at V and 1 base at J, with 13 bases in the middle. The CDR3 sequence: CASSQYKEGVNTGELFF. In nucleotides, the CDR3 is TGCGCCAGCAGTCAATATAAAGAAGGAGTGAACACCGGGGAGCTGTTTTTT.

The V and J genes are TRBV2 and TRBJ1-1, with D tentatively TRBD1 (5 bases). V was clipped by 6 bases and J by 5 bases, with 10 bases between them. The CDR3 extends over 12 amino acids. Germline-derived CDR1 and CDR2 are SNHLY and FYNNEI. The CDR3 DNA reads TGTGCCAGCAGCGCCCGGGGGACTGAAGCTTTCTTT. Translating gives CASSARGTEAFF.

V is TRBV3-1 (or the pseudogene TRBV3-2) and J is TRBJ2-5, with TRBD1 matching 7 bases. This CDR3 has 16 amino acids. V gave up 2 bases and J gave up 4 bases; unmatched junction bases: 10. Per the germline V gene, CDR1 is LGHDT and CDR2 is YNNKEL (reference sequence). The CDR3 reads CASSQRGTALGETQYF. Here the CDR3 DNA reads TGTGCCAGCAGCCAACGAGGGACAGCTCTGGGAGAGACCCAGTACTTC.

This clone was seen just once. The V and J genes are TRBV27 and TRBJ2-1, with 12 bases matching TRBD2. Germline CDR1 and CDR2: MNHEY and SMNVEV (reference sequence). The trim removed 5 bases at V and 4 bases at J, leaving 3 bases unmatched. The length of the CDR3 is 15 residues. CDR3 sequence: CASSPGTSGYNEQFF. The DNA for the CDR3 is TGTGCCAGCAGTCCGGGGACTAGCGGGTACAATGAGCAGTTCTTC.

The chain carries TRBV29-1 and TRBJ1-2; no definite D call. The germline gives CDR1 SQVTM, CDR2 ANQGSEA. Trimming shortened V by 1 base and J by 2 bases, and 8 bases separated the two germline ends. The CDR3 runs to 13 residues. The CDR3 sequence: CSVEVVGNYGYTF. CDR3 bases: TGCAGCGTTGAAGTCGTAGGGAACTATGGCTACACCTTC.

The chain joins TRBV2 to TRBJ1-1; D call uncertain. The CDR3 consists of 13 residues. Germline CDR1 reads SNHLY; CDR2 reads FYNNEI. Trimming stripped 6 bases from V and 1 base from J, with 9 bases between. DNA for the CDR3: TGTGCCAGCAGAGTTGAATCGAACACTGAAGCTTTCTTT. The encoded protein is CASRVESNTEAFF.

V usage is TRBV5-8 and J usage is TRBJ1-2, with no clear D. Germline values: CDR1 SGHTS, CDR2 YDEGEE. The CDR3 is 16 residues long. V was clipped by 3 bases and J by 4 bases, with 19 bases between them. CDR3: CASSWTPAKGRYGYTF. In nucleotides, the CDR3 is TGTGCCAGCAGCTGGACCCCAGCCAAAGGTCGCTATGGCTACACCTTC.

This clone was detected once. The chain employs TRBV7-3 and TRBJ1-1; D is possibly TRBD1 (5 bases). Trimming cost V 6 bases and J 1 base, with 9 bases left between them. The CDR3 loop spans 13 amino acids. Germline assignment: CDR1 SGHTA and CDR2 FQGTGA. The CDR3: CASSTGGNTEAFF. The CDR3 nucleotides read TGTGCCAGCAGTACGGGGGGGAACACTGAAGCTTTCTTT.

This chain connects TRBV5-1 to TRBJ1-4, with D possibly matching TRBD1 (5 bases). The CDR3 sequence is 15 residues long. CDR1 is SGHRS, CDR2 YFSETQ, per germline. V was cut by 0 bases and J by 3 bases, with 9 bases left in between. The CDR3 loop reads CASSLGGGPNEKLFF. The CDR3 bases are TGCGCCAGCAGCTTGGGTGGGGGACCTAATGAAAAACTGTTTTTT.

With regard to this clone: Relative to the germline gene, one junction end is altered; a read error may explain this. The chain's CDR3 is CASSLSGGSNEQYF. The CDR3 DNA reads TGTGCCAGCAGCTTATCCGGCGGGTCCAACGAGCAGTACTTC. This chain connects TRBV28 to TRBJ2-7; D might be TRBD2 (5 bases). The CDR3 extends over 14 amino acids. CDR1 and CDR2 from the germline V gene are MDHEN and SYDVKM.

The chain combines TRBV2 with TRBJ2-1, with 7 bases fitting TRBD1. The CDR3 length is 13 residues. Germline loops: CDR1 SNHLY, CDR2 FYNNEI. The V and J ends lost 9 bases and 9 bases, in that order; junction bases with no gene match: 11. CDR3 protein: CARGGLQRGEQFF. The CDR3 DNA reads as TGTGCCAGAGGGGGCCTTCAGAGGGGTGAGCAGTTCTTC. Combining the CDR3 with reference TRBV2 and TRBJ2-1 gives the whole variable domain EPEVTQTPSHQVTQMGQEVILRCVPISNHLYFYWYRQILGQKVEFLVSFYNNEISEKSEIFDDQFSVERPDGSNFTLKIRSTKLEDSAMYFCARGGLQRGEQFFGPGTRLTVL.

This chain connects TRBV6-5 to TRBJ1-3, with 7 nucleotides matching TRBD1. The V gene's germline CDR1 is MNHEY and CDR2 SVGAGI. The CDR3 totals 14 residues. Trimming at V came to 6 bases and at J to 3 bases, leaving 5 bases not matched to a gene. CDR3 in amino acids: CASRDDRDGNTIYF. CDR3 sequence (DNA): TGTGCCAGCAGGGACGACAGGGATGGAAACACCATATATTTT.

Comments on this clone: The identical CDR3 is also encoded by other nucleotide sequences in the sample. The chain carries TRBV9 and TRBJ1-6, with D uncertain. The germline V gene has CDR1 SGDLS and CDR2 YYNGEE. CDR3 length: 14 amino acids. Trimming stripped 0 bases from V and 6 bases from J, with 7 bases between. The CDR3 reads CASSVGQANSPLHF. The CDR3 nucleotides read TGTGCCAGCAGCGTAGGGCAGGCTAATTCACCCCTCCACTTT.

The chain carries TRBV5-8 and TRBJ1-2; D may be TRBD1 (6 bases). The CDR3 consists of 15 residues. V was pared by 1 base and J by 5 bases, with 15 bases between. Germline CDR1 SGHTS, CDR2 YDEGEE. CDR3 residues: CASSLTGQKTYGYTF. The CDR3 DNA sequence: TGTGCCAGCAGCTTGACAGGGCAGAAGACATATGGCTACACCTTC.

The rearrangement links TRBV7-9 to TRBJ2-1; 11 bases line up with TRBD2. This CDR3 spans 14 amino acids. CDR1 is SEHNR and CDR2 is FQNEAQ in the germline V gene (reference sequence). V shed 4 bases, J shed 7 bases, and the junction held 3 bases outside the gene matches. The CDR3 region is CASSSWTSGNEQFF. CDR3 in DNA: TGTGCCAGCAGCTCTTGGACTAGCGGGAATGAGCAGTTCTTC. The full variable domain, completed using reference TRBV7-9 and TRBJ2-1, is DTGVSQNPRHKITKRGQNVTFRCDPISEHNRLYWYRQTLGQGPEFLTYFQNEAQLEKSRLLSDRFSAERPKGSFSTLEIQRTEQGDSAMYLCASSSWTSGNEQFFGPGTRLTVL.

The V and J genes are TRBV5-1 and TRBJ1-6; 7 nucleotides match TRBD1. The germline gives CDR1 SGHRS, CDR2 YFSETQ. The CDR3 is 16 amino acids. J lost 0 bases, V lost 4 bases, and 4 bases had no gene match. The CDR3 DNA is TGCGCCAGCAGCGCGGACAGGAGCTCCTATAATTCACCCCTCCACTTT. The encoded protein is CASSADRSSYNSPLHF.

This chain links TRBV6-5 with TRBJ1-2, with D tentatively TRBD1 (5 bases). The germline gives CDR1 MNHEY, CDR2 SVGAGI. Trimming removed 0 bases at V and 2 bases at J, with 10 bases between. CDR3 length: 15 amino acids. CDR3 protein: CASSYSSSGNYGYTF. In DNA form, the CDR3 reads TGTGCCAGCAGTTACTCGTCTTCAGGGAACTATGGCTACACCTTC.

This clone appeared once. The chain joins TRBV19 to TRBJ1-4, with D unresolved. This CDR3 has 15 amino acids. V was pared by 5 bases and J by 0 bases, with 10 bases between. Germline V gene lookup returns CDR1 LNHDA and CDR2 SQIVND (reference sequence). DNA of the CDR3: TGTGCCAGTAGTTTCCTGACTGCAACTAATGAAAAACTGTTTTTT. Its protein is CASSFLTATNEKLFF.

The chain joins TRBV3-1 (or the pseudogene TRBV3-2) to TRBJ1-3, with no clear D. The germline V gene encodes CDR1 LGHDT and CDR2 YNNKEL (reference sequence). Trimming removed 1 base at V and 0 bases at J, with 7 bases between. The CDR3 is 15 residues long. In nucleotides, the CDR3 is TGTGCCAGCAGCCAAGGGGCCGGCTCTGGAAACACCATATATTTT. This encodes CASSQGAGSGNTIYF.